A selection of T cell receptor beta chains follows, all from one sample in a study of cytomegalovirus exposure and HLA in healthy donors. Assay: immunoSEQ multiplex PCR; the TCRdb copy retains only in-frame clones and omits some. The data show roughly 51,000 clones, and the top ten clones hold 2.1%. Input material: PBMCs. The source is a woman aged 40 to 50 in good health and CMV-seronegative. Each CDR3 is given with its conserved first and last residue. The D gene is left open where the match is weak.

j_call,cdr3_length,d_call,v_call,cdr3_aa,cdr3_nt
TRBJ2-3,16,TRBD2,TRBV10-3,CATQWTSGGARDTQYF,TGTGCCACCCAGTGGACTAGCGGGGGGGCAAGGGATACGCAGTATTTT
TRBJ1-4,13,NA,TRBV11-2,CASSLVGSGTPFF,NA
TRBJ1-3,13,NA,TRBV10-3,CAISEQGGNTIYF,TGTGCCATCAGTGAACAGGGAGGAAACACCATATATTTT
TRBJ1-5,14,NA,TRBV4-2,CASSQTGLNQPQHF,TGTGCCAGCAGCCAGACAGGTCTGAATCAGCCCCAGCATTTT
TRBJ2-7,15,TRBD2,TRBV6-1,CASSQLAGGSYEQYF,TGTGCCAGCAGCCAACTAGCGGGAGGTTCCTACGAGCAGTACTTC
TRBJ1-1,16,NA,TRBV5-1,CASSPGGATGDTEAFF,TGCGCCAGCAGCCCCGGGGGGGCCACCGGGGACACTGAAGCTTTCTTT
TRBJ2-4,18,NA,TRBV28,CASRSRGVAVIAKNIQYF,TGTGCCAGCAGATCTAGAGGGGTAGCGGTCATAGCCAAAAACATTCAGTACTTC
TRBJ1-3,16,NA,TRBV4-1,CASSQATRSSGNTIYF,TGCGCCAGCAGCCAAGCGACGAGGAGCTCTGGAAACACCATATATTTT
TRBJ1-5,16,NA,TRBV7-2,CASSLVGTRGNQPQHF,TGTGCCAGCAGCTTAGTCGGGACAAGGGGCAATCAGCCCCAGCATTTT
TRBJ2-1,15,TRBD2,TRBV11-3,CASTKERDYDNEQFF,TGTGCCAGCACCAAAGAGCGGGACTACGACAATGAGCAGTTCTTC
TRBJ2-3,15,NA,TRBV9,CASSPQRVGGDTQYF,TGTGCCAGCAGCCCTCAGCGGGTGGGCGGAGATACGCAGTATTTT
TRBJ2-5,13,TRBD1,TRBV30,CAWRLTGAETQYF,TGTGCCTGGAGGTTAACAGGGGCGGAGACCCAGTACTTC
TRBJ1-1,17,TRBD1,TRBV5-1,CASSSTQGASPNTEAFF,TGCGCCAGCAGCTCAACACAGGGGGCTTCACCGAACACTGAAGCTTTCTTT
TRBJ2-2,14,NA,TRBV5-1,CASSPGTNTGELFF,TGCGCCAGCAGCCCCGGGACGAACACCGGGGAGCTGTTTTTT
TRBJ2-3,16,TRBD1,TRBV25-1,CASSGPTGARTDTQYF,TGTGCCAGCAGTGGCCCGACAGGGGCCCGGACAGATACGCAGTATTTT
TRBJ2-6,22,NA,TRBV12-5,CASGLKTGLNVIKSSGANVLTF,TGTGCTAGTGGTTTGAAAACAGGGCTAAACGTAATCAAGAGCTCTGGGGCCAACGTCCTGACTTTC
TRBJ2-1,14,NA,TRBV7-3,CASSYGGFDNEQFF,TGTGCCAGCAGCTACGGGGGTTTTGACAATGAGCAGTTCTTC
TRBJ1-4,12,NA,TRBV6-1,CASRKGAEKLFF,TGTGCCAGCAGGAAGGGAGCTGAAAAACTGTTTTTT
TRBJ2-2,16,NA,TRBV7-9,CGIGGAGLMNTGELFF,TGTGGTATAGGTGGGGCAGGGCTTATGAACACCGGGGAGCTGTTTTTT
TRBJ1-2,14,TRBD1,TRBV19,CASSPGTVNYGYTF,TGTGCCAGTAGTCCGGGGACAGTTAACTATGGCTACACCTTC
TRBJ2-1,17,NA,TRBV19,CASSAPSRLGLGNEQFF,TGTGCCAGTAGTGCCCCGTCACGGTTGGGGCTTGGCAATGAGCAGTTCTTC
TRBJ1-2,13,NA,TRBV29-1,CSVEDNRRSLGTF,TGCAGCGTTGAAGATAACAGGAGATCTCTTGGCACCTTC
TRBJ1-1,14,NA,TRBV2,CASSARGGVTEAFF,TGTGCCAGCAGTGCACGGGGTGGTGTCACTGAAGCTTTCTTT
TRBJ2-1,14,TRBD1,TRBV5-4,CASSLWDRDNEQFF,TGTGCCAGCAGCTTATGGGACAGGGACAATGAGCAGTTCTTC
TRBJ2-1,15,TRBD2,TRBV7-2,CASSPRPSGGNEQFF,TGTGCCAGCTCACCGAGGCCTAGCGGGGGCAATGAGCAGTTCTTC
TRBJ1-1,15,TRBD1,TRBV30,CAWSRQGEMNTEAFF,TGTGCCTGGAGTCGACAGGGGGAAATGAACACTGAAGCTTTCTTT
TRBJ2-1,16,NA,TRBV4-3,CASSLGLTVYHNEQFF,TGCGCCAGCAGCCTAGGCTTGACAGTCTACCACAATGAGCAGTTCTTC
TRBJ2-2,13,NA,TRBV21-1,CVGSAGYTGELFF,TGTGTAGGGTCGGCAGGGTACACCGGGGAGCTGTTTTTT
TRBJ2-4,12,NA,TRBV7-9,CASGSEENIQYF,TGTGCCAGCGGCAGCGAGGAGAACATTCAGTACTTC
TRBJ2-1,15,TRBD2,TRBV4-1,CASSRSGTGANEQFF,TGCGCCAGCAGCCGTAGCGGGACTGGGGCCAATGAGCAGTTCTTC
TRBJ1-5,15,NA,TRBV6-1,CASRQSSGDNQPQHF,TGTGCCAGCAGACAAAGTTCGGGAGACAATCAGCCCCAGCATTTT
TRBJ1-1,13,TRBD1,TRBV5-1,CASSSQGATEAFF,TGCGCCAGCAGCTCCCAGGGGGCCACTGAAGCTTTCTTT
TRBJ2-7,15,TRBD2,TRBV6-6,CASSYSGTSPHEQYF,TGTGCCAGCAGTTACTCGGGGACTAGCCCCCACGAGCAGTACTTC
TRBJ1-2,11,NA,TRBV20-1,CSARQGYGYTF,TGCAGTGCTAGACAGGGCTATGGCTACACCTTC
TRBJ1-2,13,TRBD1,TRBV5-1,CASSPGQGGGYTF,TGCGCCAGCAGCCCGGGACAGGGAGGTGGCTACACCTTC
TRBJ2-3,15,NA,TRBV9,CAGSVTGAETDTQYF,TGTGCCGGCAGCGTAACGGGAGCGGAGACAGATACGCAGTATTTT
TRBJ2-1,15,NA,TRBV5-1,CASSLGGLVDNEQFF,TGCGCCAGCAGCTTGGGGGGCTTGGTTGATAATGAGCAGTTCTTC
TRBJ2-1,17,TRBD2,TRBV4-2,CASSQDDGGAAYNEQFF,TGTGCCAGCAGCCAAGATGACGGGGGGGCCGCTTACAATGAGCAGTTCTTC
TRBJ2-1,18,TRBD2,TRBV29-1,CSVLGLAGGGLLNNEQFF,TGCAGCGTTCTAGGACTAGCGGGAGGGGGACTCTTGAACAATGAGCAGTTCTTC
TRBJ2-2,16,NA,TRBV6-5,CASSYSMSGNTGELFF,TGTGCCAGCAGTTACTCGATGTCAGGGAACACCGGGGAGCTGTTTTTT
TRBJ1-2,14,NA,TRBV5-1,CASSLQATNYGYTF,TGCGCCAGCAGCTTACAGGCAACTAACTATGGCTACACCTTC
TRBJ2-1,11,NA,TRBV6-5,CASSYGGEQFF,TGTGCCAGCAGTTACGGGGGGGAGCAGTTCTTC
TRBJ2-1,17,NA,TRBV5-6,CASSPGYNRETYNEQFF,TGTGCCAGCAGCCCTGGATACAACAGGGAGACCTACAATGAGCAGTTCTTC
TRBJ1-2,14,NA,TRBV19,CASSLSRDDYGYTF,TGTGCCAGTAGTTTATCCAGGGATGACTATGGCTACACCTTC
TRBJ2-2,12,NA,TRBV19,CASNIGGGELFF,TGTGCCAGTAATATCGGGGGCGGGGAGCTGTTTTTT
TRBJ1-2,14,NA,TRBV6-1,CASRGGPADYGYTF,TGTGCCAGCAGGGGAGGGCCGGCGGACTATGGCTACACCTTC
TRBJ2-1,16,NA,TRBV18,CASFNPGSSTYNEQFF,TGTGCCAGCTTCAACCCCGGGTCCTCAACCTACAATGAGCAGTTCTTC
TRBJ1-4,15,NA,TRBV19,CASSKQQGTNEKLFF,TGTGCCAGTAGTAAACAGCAGGGTACTAATGAAAAACTGTTTTTT
TRBJ2-5,13,NA,TRBV30,CAWTGLSQETQYF,TGTGCCTGGACAGGTTTGTCGCAAGAGACCCAGTACTTC
TRBJ2-5,15,TRBD1,TRBV10-1,CASSRDRVEKETQYF,TGCGCCAGCAGTCGGGACAGGGTTGAAAAAGAGACCCAGTACTTC
TRBJ1-6,13,TRBD1,TRBV19,CASETGGVPPLHF,TGTGCCAGTGAGACAGGGGGCGTTCCACCCCTCCACTTT
TRBJ2-2,15,NA,TRBV6-6,CASRQRGLNTGELFF,TGTGCCAGCCGTCAAAGGGGACTCAACACCGGGGAGCTGTTTTTT
TRBJ2-5,16,TRBD2,TRBV7-2,CASSLNLRGGHETQYF,TGTGCCAGCAGCTTAAACCTACGGGGGGGCCATGAGACCCAGTACTTC
TRBJ2-1,15,NA,TRBV29-1,CSVLGAPSSYNEQFF,TGCAGCGTTTTGGGGGCCCCGAGCTCCTACAATGAGCAGTTCTTC